Following are 2 T cell receptor beta chains from one sample sequenced in a study of T cell repertoires in cytomegalovirus infection. These receptors have no known antigen. TCRdb processed the reads anew with MiXCR; each CDR3 protein has one entry. The sample comprises over 250,000 distinct CDR3 sequences, roughly 21% of which are singletons, and approximately 19% rests with the top ten. Specimen: cultured PBMCs, collected from culture after CMV antigen stimulation. The receptors originated from a human donor in good health (CMV status not recorded). Some clones in this sample may be carry-over from other donors' samples.

The genes are TRBV2 and TRBJ2-7, with 11 bases lining up with TRBD2. The length of the CDR3 is 17 residues. Trimming removed 2 bases from V and 2 bases from J; junction bases left unmatched: 8. The germline V gene encodes CDR1 SNHLY and CDR2 FYNNEI. The CDR3 bases are TGTGCCAGCAGTGAATTGGGGACTAGCGGAGTGCCCTACGAGCAGTACGTC. Its protein is CASSELGTSGVPYEQYV.

This clonotype has ten or more counts. This rearrangement joins TRBV11-2 to TRBJ1-1; 9 nucleotides align to TRBD1. This CDR3 comprises 14 residues. Unmatched junction bases numbered 6, after V lost 0 bases and J lost 10 bases. Germline values: CDR1 SGHAT, CDR2 FQNNGV. The DNA for the CDR3 is TGTGCCAGCAGCTTAGAAGGGACAGGGTATGGAGCTTTCTTT. Protein product: CASSLEGTGYGAFF.